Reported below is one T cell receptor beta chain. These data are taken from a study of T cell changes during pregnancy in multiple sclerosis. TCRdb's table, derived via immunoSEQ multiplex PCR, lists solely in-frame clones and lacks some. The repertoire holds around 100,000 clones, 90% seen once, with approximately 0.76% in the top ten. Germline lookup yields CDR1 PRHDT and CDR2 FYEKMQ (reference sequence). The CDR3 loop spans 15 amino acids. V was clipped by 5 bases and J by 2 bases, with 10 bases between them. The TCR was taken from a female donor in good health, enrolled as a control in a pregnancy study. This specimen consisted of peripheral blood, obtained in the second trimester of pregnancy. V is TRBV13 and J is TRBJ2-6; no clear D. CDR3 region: CASSPSIAGANVLTF. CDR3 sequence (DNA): TGTGCCAGCAGCCCCTCGATAGCTGGGGCCAACGTCCTGACTTTC.